A selection of T cell receptor beta chains follows, all from one sample in a study of early T cells in non-severe SARS-CoV-2 infection. From the 5' RACE reads, TCRdb called clonotypes with MiXCR, one entry per CDR3 protein. The table includes tens of thousands of distinct CDR3 sequences, approximately 9.9% detected once. Sequencing was performed on whole blood. The receptors were gathered from an adult who was a healthcare worker with PCR-confirmed SARS-CoV-2 infection or an uninfected control (not recorded which). Both conserved end residues are trimmed from each CDR3. The order of the fields is V gene, CDR3 protein.

>TRBV29-1
SVEWFGGARDTQY
>TRBV11-2
ASSKQETQY
>TRBV5-6
ATSLLRGNTEAF
>TRBV12-3/TRBV12-4
ASSLGRSSGANVLT
>TRBV7-9
ASSLNPTTHNEQF
>TRBV20-1
SARDLGGGAMSADTQY
>TRBV11-2
ASSPGVTAYEQY
>TRBV7-3
ASSFPGGEQY
>TRBV7-2
ASSLYRGQDTQY
>TRBV7-6
ASSLGAGSGANVLT
>TRBV12-3/TRBV12-4
ASSPTDFPGELF
>TRBV7-9
ASSLSYTEAF
>TRBV7-2
ASSTTLLRGGTGELF
>TRBV6-2/TRBV6-3
ATTNGGSNTQY
>TRBV28
ASRTGLAANTGELF
>TRBV7-6
ASSTGSNQPQH
>TRBV7-9
ASSPIGQTQETQY
>TRBV14
ASSQVFGTGKFAGELF
>TRBV7-9
ASSLGQGEQFEQF
>TRBV28
ASSLDTNQPQH
>TRBV20-1
SASWNAGNTIY
>TRBV6-5
ASSQDIMDRNTIY
>TRBV11-2
ASSGGVVYEKLF
>TRBV9
ASSPRTGTDTQY
>TRBV28
ASSFDNEQF
>TRBV6-2/TRBV6-3
ASSYPINRVSTDTQY
>TRBV5-1
ASSPRTSGGGSSPY
>TRBV11-3
ASSQDINADTQY
>TRBV20-1
SAREAASYNEQF
>TRBV27
ASSFQRNTGELF
>TRBV12-3/TRBV12-4
ASSPSWGRATEAF
>TRBV11-2
ASSGGSSYEQY
>TRBV10-3
AITRGGASYNEQF
>TRBV6-2/TRBV6-3
ASSSPSRYEAF
>TRBV11-3
ASSSGLAGGNEQF
>TRBV3-1
ASSQTGTYNEQF
>TRBV27
ASKSPGRVDEKLF
>TRBV6-2/TRBV6-3
ASSELSSYNSPLH
>TRBV7-2
ASSLALWVGSPLH
>TRBV24-1
ATSDVGAGETQY
>TRBV4-3
ASSQYLGSTEAF
>TRBV13
ASSGTGNSPLH
>TRBV20-1
SASSQGITEAF
>TRBV20-1
SAYRGSGYNEQF
>TRBV7-6
ASSSLTGLAGTSKQY
>TRBV29-1
SSRGNYGYT
>TRBV10-3
AISPNGRGPEQY
>TRBV6-1
ASSATWDRGNEQY
>TRBV11-2
ASSYPASTGELF
>TRBV11-2
ASSLAGTTAFTGELF
>TRBV15
ATSRGPAGYEQF
>TRBV18
ASSPTVAETQY
>TRBV7-2
ASSLIGANTEAF
>TRBV5-1
ASSAGNPNTGELF
>TRBV6-6
ASSYGWQGDTNYGYT
>TRBV7-6
ASSLSRMNTEAF
>TRBV29-1
SVKNVGPYEQY
>TRBV5-1
ASSLALGGTGELF
>TRBV18
ASSPPQGQGKETQY
>TRBV28
ASSLMGYQPQH